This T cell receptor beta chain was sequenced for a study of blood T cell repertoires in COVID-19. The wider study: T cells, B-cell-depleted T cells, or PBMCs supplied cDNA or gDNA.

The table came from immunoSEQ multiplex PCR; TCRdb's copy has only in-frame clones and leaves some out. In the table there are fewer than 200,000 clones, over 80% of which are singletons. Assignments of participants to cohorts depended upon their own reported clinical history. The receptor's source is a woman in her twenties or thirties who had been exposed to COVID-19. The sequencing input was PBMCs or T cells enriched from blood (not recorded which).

The CDR3 DNA reads TGTGCCAGCAGCCTAGCCGGACAGGACAGGGCGAACACTGAAGCTTTCTTT. Translating it yields CASSLAGQDRANTEAFF. The chain recombines TRBV6-2 or TRBV6-3 with TRBJ1-1; 8 bases map to TRBD1. Per the germline V gene, CDR1 is MNHEY and CDR2 is SVGEGT. Losses at the gene ends were 6 bases for V and 1 base for J; bases not matched to a gene: 13. The CDR3 is 17 amino acids.